These 6 T cell receptor beta chains originate from one sample sequenced in a study of blood T cells in healthy people across ages (dated by TCRdb to 2013 to 2016). Libraries were constructed by 5' RACE. The sample was run on an Illumina HiSeq 2500. A second PCR of 7 to 11 cycles was performed with a sample-barcoded 5' primer and a J-beta primer mix. TCRdb reprocessing: public reads trimmed at Q25 with fastp, clones called with MiXCR, in-frame beta chains kept. When rows share a CDR3 protein, they turn into one entry using the most common DNA and genes. A total of some 1.5 million distinct CDR3 sequences appear in this sample, roughly 27% of them only once. Less than 9.5% of the sample is in the top ten clones. Sequenced sample: blood. The receptors were sampled from a woman younger than 45 in good health.

Ten or more counts support this clonotype. Its ends do not fully match the called genes, so a read error is possible. This sequence joins TRBV5-1 and TRBJ2-3; D is undetermined. The CDR3 runs to 14 residues. Germline CDR1 and CDR2: SGHRS and YFSETQ. The CDR3 region has the DNA TGTGCCAGCAGCTTAACAACGGGCACAGATACGCAGTATTTT. It yields the protein CASSLTTGTDTQYF.

The chain is built from TRBV7-9 and TRBJ2-3; D call uncertain. V was trimmed by 5 bases and J by 10 bases, leaving 7 bases between them. The CDR3 has 10 residues. CDR1 is SEHNR, CDR2 FQNEAQ, per germline (reference sequence). The CDR3 DNA reads as TGTGCCAGCAGCACCCGGGCGCAGTATTTT. Translating gives CASSTRAQYF.

The V and J genes are TRBV11-2 and TRBJ2-5; D possibly corresponds to TRBD2 (5 bases). The V end lost 6 bases, the J end lost 2 bases, and 16 bases lay between the germline ends. Germline CDR1 SGHAT, CDR2 FQNNGV. The CDR3 covers 15 residues. CDR3 coding DNA: TGTGCCAGCAGACCTCTGGGCGGGCAACAAGAGACCCAGTACTTC. It encodes CASRPLGGQQETQYF.

The table lists this clonotype with a few counts. The chain links TRBV2 to TRBJ2-3, with a possible D match to TRBD1 (6 bases). Deletions cut 5 bases from V and 2 bases from J, with 14 bases between. This CDR3 region has 15 residues. Germline-derived CDR1 and CDR2 are SNHLY and FYNNEI. The chain's CDR3 is CASSRDNLSTDTQYF. CDR3 in DNA: TGTGCCAGCAGTCGGGACAACCTATCCACAGATACGCAGTATTTT.

The genes are TRBV14 and TRBJ2-3; TRBD1 might be the D (5 bases). This CDR3 comprises 17 residues. V was clipped by 2 bases and J by 1 base, with 16 bases between them. CDR1 and CDR2 (germline): SGHDN, FVKESK. CDR3 sequence reads: CASSQLHLQTGTDTQYF. CDR3 nucleotides: TGTGCCAGCAGCCAACTCCACCTCCAGACAGGCACAGATACGCAGTATTTT. The entire variable domain, with the rest obtained from reference TRBV14 and TRBJ2-3, is as follows: EAGVTQFPSHSVIEKGQTVTLRCDPISGHDNLYWYRRVMGKEIKFLLHFVKESKQDESGMPNNRFLAERTGGTYSTLKVQPAELEDSGVYFCASSQLHLQTGTDTQYFGPGTRLTVL.

This chain links TRBV11-2 with TRBJ2-3; 11 positions agree with TRBD2. The CDR3 contains 16 residues. Germline-derived CDR1 and CDR2 are SGHAT and FQNNGV. V was clipped by 5 bases and J by 0 bases; unmatched bases: 4. The CDR3 loop reads CASSPSGGSSTDTQYF. CDR3 nucleotide sequence: TGTGCCAGCAGCCCTAGCGGGGGGTCTAGCACAGATACGCAGTATTTT.